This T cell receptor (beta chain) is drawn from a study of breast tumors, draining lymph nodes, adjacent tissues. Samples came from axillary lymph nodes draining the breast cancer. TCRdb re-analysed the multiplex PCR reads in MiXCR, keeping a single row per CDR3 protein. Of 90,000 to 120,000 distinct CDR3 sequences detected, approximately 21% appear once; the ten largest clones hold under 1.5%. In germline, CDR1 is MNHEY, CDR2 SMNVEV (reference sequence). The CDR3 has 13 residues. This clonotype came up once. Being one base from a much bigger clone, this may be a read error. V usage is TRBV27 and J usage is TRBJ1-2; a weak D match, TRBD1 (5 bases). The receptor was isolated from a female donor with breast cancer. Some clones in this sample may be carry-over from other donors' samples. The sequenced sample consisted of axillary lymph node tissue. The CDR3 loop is CGSRPGLNYGYTF. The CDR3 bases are TGTGGCAGCAGACCAGGGCTTAACTATGGCTACACCTTC.